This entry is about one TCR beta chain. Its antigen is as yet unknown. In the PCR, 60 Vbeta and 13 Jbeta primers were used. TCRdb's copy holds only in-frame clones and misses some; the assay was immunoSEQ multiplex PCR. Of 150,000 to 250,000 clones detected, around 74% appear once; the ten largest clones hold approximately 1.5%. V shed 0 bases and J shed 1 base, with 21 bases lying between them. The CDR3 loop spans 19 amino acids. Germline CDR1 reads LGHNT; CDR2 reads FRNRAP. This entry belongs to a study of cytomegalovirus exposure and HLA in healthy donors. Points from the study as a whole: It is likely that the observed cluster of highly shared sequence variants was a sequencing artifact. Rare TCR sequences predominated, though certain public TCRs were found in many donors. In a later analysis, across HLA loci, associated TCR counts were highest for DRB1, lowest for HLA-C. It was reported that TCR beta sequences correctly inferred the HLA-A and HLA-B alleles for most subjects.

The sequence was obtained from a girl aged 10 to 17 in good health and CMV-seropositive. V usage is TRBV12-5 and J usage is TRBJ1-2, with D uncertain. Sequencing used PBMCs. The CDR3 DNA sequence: TGTGCTAGTGGTTTGGTACTAGAAAATCGGCCGAGATATAACTATGGCTACACCTTC. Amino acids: CASGLVLENRPRYNYGYTF.